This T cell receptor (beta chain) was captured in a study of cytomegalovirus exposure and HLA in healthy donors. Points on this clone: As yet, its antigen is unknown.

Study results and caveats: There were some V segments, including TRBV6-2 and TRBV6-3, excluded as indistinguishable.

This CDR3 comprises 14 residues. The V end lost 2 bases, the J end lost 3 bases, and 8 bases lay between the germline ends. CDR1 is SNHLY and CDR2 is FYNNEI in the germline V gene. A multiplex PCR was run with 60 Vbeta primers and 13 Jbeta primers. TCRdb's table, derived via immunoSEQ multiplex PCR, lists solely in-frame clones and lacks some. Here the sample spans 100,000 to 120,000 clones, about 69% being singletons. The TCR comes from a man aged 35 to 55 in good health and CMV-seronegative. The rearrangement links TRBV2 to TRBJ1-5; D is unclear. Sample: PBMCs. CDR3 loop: CASSEMRVNQPQHF. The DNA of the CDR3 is TGTGCCAGCAGTGAAATGAGGGTCAATCAGCCCCAGCATTTT.